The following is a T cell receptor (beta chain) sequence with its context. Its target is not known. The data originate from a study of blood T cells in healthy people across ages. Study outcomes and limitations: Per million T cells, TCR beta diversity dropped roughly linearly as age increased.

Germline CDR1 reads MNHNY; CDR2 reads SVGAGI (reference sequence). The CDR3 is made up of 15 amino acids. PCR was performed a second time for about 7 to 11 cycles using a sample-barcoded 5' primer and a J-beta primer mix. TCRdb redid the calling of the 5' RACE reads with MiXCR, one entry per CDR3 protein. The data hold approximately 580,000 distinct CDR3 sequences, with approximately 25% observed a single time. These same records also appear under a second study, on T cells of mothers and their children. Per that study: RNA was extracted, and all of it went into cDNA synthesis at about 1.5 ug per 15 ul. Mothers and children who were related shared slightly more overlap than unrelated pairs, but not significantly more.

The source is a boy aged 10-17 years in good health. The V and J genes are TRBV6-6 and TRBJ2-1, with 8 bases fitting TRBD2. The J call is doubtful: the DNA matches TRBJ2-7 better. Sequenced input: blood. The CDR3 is CASSPREGPSYEQYF. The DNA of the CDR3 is TGTGCCAGCAGCCCACGGGAGGGGCCGTCCTACGAGCAGTACTTC.